What follows are 7 T cell receptor beta chains derived from one specimen sequenced in a study of cytomegalovirus exposure and HLA in healthy donors. Researchers ran the PCR with 60 Vbeta and 13 Jbeta primers. Here immunoSEQ multiplex PCR was the method, and the copy in TCRdb shows in-frame clones only, minus some. Among 100,000 or so clones listed, approximately 76% were seen once. Sequencing was done on a sample of PBMCs. Receptor source: a young man in good health and CMV-seropositive.

The V call is TRBV7-9, the J call TRBJ2-5; no clear D gene. Germline-derived CDR1 and CDR2 are SEHNR and FQNEAQ (reference sequence). This CDR3 has 14 amino acids. Trimming stripped 5 bases from V and 1 base from J, with 11 bases between. CDR3 region: CASSPHSVQETQYF. In nucleotides, the CDR3 is TGTGCCAGCAGCCCCCACTCGGTCCAAGAGACCCAGTACTTC.

This clone was detected only a few times. The rearrangement joins TRBV20-1 to TRBJ2-5; D not certain. With the DNA end fitting TRBJ2-7 better, the J assignment may be wrong. This CDR3 has 10 residues. Per germline, CDR1 DFQATT and CDR2 SNEGSKA (reference sequence). The CDR3 DNA sequence: TGCAGTGCCGCAAGCTACGAGCAGTACTTC. Amino acid sequence: CSAASYEQYF.

J is TRBJ2-1 and V is TRBV7-3; a weak D match, TRBD2 (6 bases). CDR3 length equals 16 residues. Trimming removed 5 bases from V and 7 bases from J, with 21 bases in between. The germline V gene encodes CDR1 SGHTA and CDR2 FQGTGA. The CDR3 region has the DNA TGTGCCAGCAGCCCCCCTGGGACTTTCGGCCCAAATGAGCAGTTCTTC. Translated, it gives CASSPPGTFGPNEQFF. Full variable domain (rest looked up from reference TRBV7-3 and TRBJ2-1): GAGVSQTPSNKVTEKGKYVELRCDPISGHTALYWYRQSLGQGPEFLIYFQGTGAADDSGLPNDRFFAVRPEGSVSTLKIQRTERGDSAVYLCASSPPGTFGPNEQFFGPGTRLTVL.

V gene TRBV7-2 combines with J gene TRBJ2-1, with a possible D match to TRBD2 (6 bases). Germline CDR1 and CDR2: SGHTA and FQGNSA. This CDR3 is built from 16 residues. With 1 base removed from V and 0 bases from J, the gap between germline ends came to 10 bases. CDR3 sequence reads: CASSLVGGFSYNEQFF. CDR3 in DNA: TGTGCCAGCAGCTTAGTTGGGGGGTTCTCCTACAATGAGCAGTTCTTC.

V is TRBV6-6 and J is TRBJ2-7; TRBD1 might be the D (6 bases). Germline CDR1 is MNHNY and CDR2 is SVGAGI (reference sequence). The CDR3 contains 16 residues. The ends were cut back, 3 bases at V and 1 base at J, with 16 bases in the middle. CDR3 nucleotides: TGTGCCAGCAGTTATAACGGTGTAGGGGGATCCTACGAGCAGTACTTC. Translation gives CASSYNGVGGSYEQYF.

This clone was detected ten times or more. The chain employs TRBV2 and TRBJ1-2, with D tentatively TRBD1 (6 bases). The germline V gene encodes CDR1 SNHLY and CDR2 FYNNEI. Deletions cut 9 bases from V and 2 bases from J, with 10 bases between. The CDR3 length is 12 residues. CDR3 bases: TGTGCCAGTCGACAGGAAAACTATGGCTACACCTTC. Translation gives CASRQENYGYTF. The variable domain in full, completed from reference TRBV2 and TRBJ1-2, reads EPEVTQTPSHQVTQMGQEVILRCVPISNHLYFYWYRQILGQKVEFLVSFYNNEISEKSEIFDDQFSVERPDGSNFTLKIRSTKLEDSAMYFCASRQENYGYTFGSGTRLTVV.

The chain combines TRBV4-2 with TRBJ1-2; 9 bases map to TRBD1. Losses at the gene ends were 0 bases for V and 0 bases for J; bases not matched to a gene: 5. Germline V gives CDR1 LGHNA, CDR2 YNFKEQ. The CDR3 has 17 amino acids. The CDR3 sequence is CASSQERTGAPNYGYTF. The CDR3 nucleotides are TGTGCCAGCAGCCAAGAGCGGACAGGGGCACCTAACTATGGCTACACCTTC.